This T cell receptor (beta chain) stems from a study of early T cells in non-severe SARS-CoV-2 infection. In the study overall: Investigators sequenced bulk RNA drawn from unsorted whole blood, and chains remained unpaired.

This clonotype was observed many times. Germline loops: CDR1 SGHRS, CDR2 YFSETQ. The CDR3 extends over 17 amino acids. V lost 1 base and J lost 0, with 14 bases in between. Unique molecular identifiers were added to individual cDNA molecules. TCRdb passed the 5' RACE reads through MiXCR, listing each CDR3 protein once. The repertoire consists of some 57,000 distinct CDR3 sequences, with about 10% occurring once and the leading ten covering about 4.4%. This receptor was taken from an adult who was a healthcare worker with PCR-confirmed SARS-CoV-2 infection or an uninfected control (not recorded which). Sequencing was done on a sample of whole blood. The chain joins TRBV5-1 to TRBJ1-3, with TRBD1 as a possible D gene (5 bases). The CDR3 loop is CASSLTQTGTSGNTIYF. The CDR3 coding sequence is TGCGCCAGCAGCTTGACCCAAACCGGGACCTCTGGAAACACCATATATTTT.